This TCR beta chain was found in a study of T cells in Graves' hyperthyroidism and ophthalmopathy. Findings of the study overall: Stable hyperthyroidism was separated from ophthalmopathy by a model based on 13 V-J features. Ophthalmopathy got predicted by the model a median roughly 6.1 months before its onset. Blood also showed most of the thyroid clonotypes that were expanded above 0.001.

RNA transcripts gave rise to amplified TCR beta CDR3 regions. Using the HTBI primer set, a first-round RT-PCR was run on the TCR CDR3. One entry per CDR3 protein results from TCRdb running MiXCR on the multiplex PCR reads. The sample has 600,000 to 700,000 distinct CDR3 sequences, 45% seen once. Per germline, CDR1 SEHNR and CDR2 FQNEAQ (reference sequence). The CDR3 loop spans 18 amino acids. Losses at the gene ends were 5 bases for V and 2 bases for J; bases not matched to a gene: 18. On the basis of clinical symptoms, serum thyroxine and TRAb, thyroid ultrasound and orbital computed tomography, diagnoses were made. This clonotype turned up a few times. What it binds is unknown.

This rearrangement joins TRBV7-9 to TRBJ2-7, with 7 positions matching TRBD2. This TCR came from an adult man with Graves' disease, either hyperthyroidism or ophthalmopathy (not recorded which). Sequences were obtained from peripheral blood or thyroid tissue (not recorded which). CDR3 in DNA: TGTGCCAGCAGCCAGTGGGGTAAGAGGAGCGGGACCGCCTACGAGCAGTACTTC. It specifies CASSQWGKRSGTAYEQYF.